The 12 T cell receptor beta chains presented below share a single source sample, sequenced in a study of T cell responses to AZD1222 COVID-19 vaccine. TCRdb's copy holds only in-frame clones and misses some; the assay was immunoSEQ multiplex PCR. Counted here are around 53,000 clones, 86% occurring once; the ten biggest clones make up 6% to 7%. The sample consisted of peripheral blood, taken 28 days after the second AZD1222 dose. The receptors derive from an adult who received the AZD1222 COVID-19 vaccine.

The chain carries TRBV19 and TRBJ1-1; D possibly corresponds to TRBD1 (5 bases). V shed 6 bases and J shed 4 bases, with 18 bases lying between them. From germline, CDR1 is LNHDA and CDR2 SQIVND (reference sequence). The CDR3 totals 15 residues. The CDR3 DNA reads TGTGCCAGTAGCCTGGGCGGTCTCGGGGGCACTGAAGCTTTCTTT. Its protein is CASSLGGLGGTEAFF.

This chain uses TRBV19 with TRBJ2-7; 9 bases match TRBD2. This CDR3 has 15 residues. Trimming took 5 bases from V and 7 from J; bases not matched to a gene: 12. In germline, CDR1 is LNHDA, CDR2 SQIVND (reference sequence). Written as DNA, the CDR3 is TGTGCCAGTAGTTTTTTAGCGGGGGAGAAGAGGGAGCAGTACTTC. This translates into CASSFLAGEKREQYF.

This sequence joins TRBV4-1 and TRBJ1-1; 8 bases are a match to TRBD1. This CDR3 contains 16 residues. Per germline, CDR1 MGHRA and CDR2 YSYEKL. J gave up 4 bases and V 0 bases, and 7 bases lay outside the gene matches. The CDR3 region has the DNA TGCGCCAGCAGCCAAGAAGGGACAGGACGGGGCACTGAAGCTTTCTTT. It codes for CASSQEGTGRGTEAFF.

The rearrangement joins TRBV6-5 to TRBJ2-1; TRBD2 agrees at 12 bases. The CDR3 has 15 residues. Trimming took 5 bases from V and 6 from J; bases not matched to a gene: 5. The germline V gene has CDR1 MNHEY and CDR2 SVGAGI. CDR3: CASSTLAGGPNEQFF. CDR3 in DNA: TGTGCCAGCAGTACCCTAGCGGGAGGGCCCAATGAGCAGTTCTTC.

Note on this clone: This sample also contains other DNA sequences that code for the same CDR3. The V gene is TRBV9, the J gene TRBJ2-3, with D uncertain. The germline V and J ends were trimmed by 0 bases and 4 bases, with 3 bases remaining between them. Looked up from germline, CDR1 is SGDLS and CDR2 is YYNGEE. The CDR3 has 12 amino acids. CDR3 in DNA: TGTGCCAGCAGCGTAGCCGCAGATACGCAGTATTTT. Its translation is CASSVAADTQYF.

The chain employs TRBV25-1 and TRBJ2-2; D is undetermined. The V gene lost 5 bases and the J gene lost 10 bases, with 14 bases spanning the gap. CDR3 length equals 13 residues. CDR1 is MGHDK, CDR2 SYGVNS, per germline. Here the CDR3 DNA reads TGTGCCAGCAGTAAACGACTGGCCGAGGAGCTGTTTTTT. Protein sequence: CASSKRLAEELFF.

This chain joins TRBV5-1 and TRBJ2-7; 13 bases are a match to TRBD2. CDR1 and CDR2 from the germline V gene are SGHRS and YFSETQ. The CDR3 is 16 residues long. Germline trimming cut 1 base from V and 1 base from J; bases unmatched to any gene: 2. The DNA of the CDR3 is TGCGCCAGCAGCTTGCGGGGACTAGCGGGGTCCTACGAGCAGTACTTC. It is translated as CASSLRGLAGSYEQYF.

The V gene is TRBV6-4, the J gene TRBJ2-7; 7 bases match TRBD2. This CDR3 has 13 residues. The germline V gene encodes CDR1 MRHNA and CDR2 SNTAGT. The J segment lost 3 bases and the V segment lost 4 bases, leaving 3 bases of the junction unmatched. CDR3 nucleotide sequence: TGTGCCAGCAGTGGGGAGGGCATCTACGAGCAGTACTTC. Translation: CASSGEGIYEQYF.

This sequence joins TRBV28 and TRBJ1-5; 7 positions agree with TRBD1. This CDR3 contains 15 residues. Trimming cost V 4 bases and J 5 bases; bases outside gene matches: 8. The V gene's germline CDR1 is MDHEN and CDR2 SYDVKM. In DNA form, the CDR3 reads TGTGCCAGCAGTTCATTACAGGGGTCCCATCAGCCCCAGCATTTT. It codes for CASSSLQGSHQPQHF.

CDR3 sequence reads: CASSLQHSSYEQYF. The CDR3, as DNA: TGTGCCAGCAGTCTCCAGCACTCCTCCTACGAGCAGTACTTC. The rearrangement uses TRBV6-5 and TRBJ2-7; D remains unclear. CDR1 is MNHEY and CDR2 is SVGAGI in the germline V gene. V was cut by 5 bases and J by 0 bases, with 11 bases left in between. CDR3 length: 14 amino acids.

The rearrangement joins TRBV7-2 to TRBJ2-7; a possible D gene is TRBD2 (7 bases). The CDR3 covers 13 residues. Per the germline V gene, CDR1 is SGHTA and CDR2 is FQGNSA. V was pared by 1 base and J by 7 bases, with 11 bases between. CDR3 sequence reads: CASSLVGGLEQYF. Here the CDR3 DNA reads TGTGCCAGCAGCTTAGTCGGGGGGCTTGAGCAGTACTTC.

This clone was counted a single time. This chain connects TRBV9 to TRBJ1-1; D gene uncertain. Trimming removed 1 base from V and 1 base from J, with 11 bases in between. This CDR3 has 15 amino acids. Germline values: CDR1 SGDLS, CDR2 YYNGEE. The DNA of the CDR3 is TGTGCCAGCAGCGTAACATGGCAGAAGAACACTGAAGCTTTCTTT. As protein: CASSVTWQKNTEAFF.